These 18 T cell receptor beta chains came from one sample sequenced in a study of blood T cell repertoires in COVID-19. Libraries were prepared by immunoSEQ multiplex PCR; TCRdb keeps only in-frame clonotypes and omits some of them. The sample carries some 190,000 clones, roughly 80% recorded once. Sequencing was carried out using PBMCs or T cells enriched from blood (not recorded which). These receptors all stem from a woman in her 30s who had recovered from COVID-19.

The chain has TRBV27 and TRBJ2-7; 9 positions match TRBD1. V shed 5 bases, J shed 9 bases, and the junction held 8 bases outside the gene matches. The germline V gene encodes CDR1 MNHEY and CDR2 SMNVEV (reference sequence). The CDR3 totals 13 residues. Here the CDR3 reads CASSTRDRDAQYV. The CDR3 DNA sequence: TGTGCCAGCAGTACCCGGGACAGGGACGCGCAGTACGTC.

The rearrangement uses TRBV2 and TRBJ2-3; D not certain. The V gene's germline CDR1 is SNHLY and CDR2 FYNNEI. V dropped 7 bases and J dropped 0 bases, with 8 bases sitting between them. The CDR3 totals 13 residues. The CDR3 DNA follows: TGTGCCAGCAACGACGGGAGCACAGATACGCAGTATTTT. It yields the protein CASNDGSTDTQYF.

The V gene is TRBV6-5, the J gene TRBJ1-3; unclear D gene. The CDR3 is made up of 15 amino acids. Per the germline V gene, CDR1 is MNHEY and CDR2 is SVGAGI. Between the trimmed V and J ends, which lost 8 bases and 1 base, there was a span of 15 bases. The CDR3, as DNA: TGTGCCAGCCGAGTTACCGCAGGTTCTGGAAACACCATATATTTT. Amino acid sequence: CASRVTAGSGNTIYF.

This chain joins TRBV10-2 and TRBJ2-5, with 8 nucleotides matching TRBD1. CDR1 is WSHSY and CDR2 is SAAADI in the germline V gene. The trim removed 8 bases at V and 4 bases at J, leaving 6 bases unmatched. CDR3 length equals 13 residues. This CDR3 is CASHRGWRETQYF. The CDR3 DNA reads TGCGCCAGCCACAGGGGGTGGAGAGAGACCCAGTACTTC.

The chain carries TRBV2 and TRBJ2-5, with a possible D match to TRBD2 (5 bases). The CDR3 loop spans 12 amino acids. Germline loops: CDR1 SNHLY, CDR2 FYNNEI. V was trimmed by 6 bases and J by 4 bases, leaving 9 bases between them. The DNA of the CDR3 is TGTGCCAGCAGGAGGGTGGGAGAGACCCAGTACTTC. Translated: CASRRVGETQYF. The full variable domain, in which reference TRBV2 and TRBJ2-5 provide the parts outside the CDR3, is EPEVTQTPSHQVTQMGQEVILRCVPISNHLYFYWYRQILGQKVEFLVSFYNNEISEKSEIFDDQFSVERPDGSNFTLKIRSTKLEDSAMYFCASRRVGETQYFGPGTRLLVL.

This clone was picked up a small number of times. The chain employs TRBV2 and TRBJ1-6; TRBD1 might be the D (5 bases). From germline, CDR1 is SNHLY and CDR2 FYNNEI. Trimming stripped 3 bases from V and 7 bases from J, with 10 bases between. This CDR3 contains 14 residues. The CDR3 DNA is TGTGCCAGCAGTGAGGACAACGCGAATTCACCCCTCCACTTT. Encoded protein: CASSEDNANSPLHF.

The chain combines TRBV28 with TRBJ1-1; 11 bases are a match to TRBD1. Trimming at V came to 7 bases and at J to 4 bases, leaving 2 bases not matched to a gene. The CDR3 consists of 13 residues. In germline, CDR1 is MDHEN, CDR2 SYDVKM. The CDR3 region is CASTGTGGTEAFF. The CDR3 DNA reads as TGTGCCAGCACTGGGACAGGGGGCACTGAAGCTTTCTTT.

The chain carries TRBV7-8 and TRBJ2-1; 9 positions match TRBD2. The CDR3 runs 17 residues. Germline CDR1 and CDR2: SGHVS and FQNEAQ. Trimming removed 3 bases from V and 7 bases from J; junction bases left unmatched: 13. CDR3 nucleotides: TGTGCCAGCAGCTTTCCCCTGGCGGGAGGGTTGGAAAATGAGCAGTTCTTC. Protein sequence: CASSFPLAGGLENEQFF. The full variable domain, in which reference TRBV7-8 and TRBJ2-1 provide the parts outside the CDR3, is GAGVSQSPRYKVAKRGQDVALRCDPISGHVSLFWYQQALGQGPEFLTYFQNEAQLDKSGLPSDRFFAERPEGSVSTLKIQRTQQEDSAVYLCASSFPLAGGLENEQFFGPGTRLTVL.

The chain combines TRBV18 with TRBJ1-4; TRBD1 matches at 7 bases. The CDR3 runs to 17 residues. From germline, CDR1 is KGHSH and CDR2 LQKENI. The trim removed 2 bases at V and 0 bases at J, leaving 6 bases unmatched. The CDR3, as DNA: TGTGCCAGCTCACCAAGGACAGGCCTAGCAACTAATGAAAAACTGTTTTTT. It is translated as CASSPRTGLATNEKLFF.

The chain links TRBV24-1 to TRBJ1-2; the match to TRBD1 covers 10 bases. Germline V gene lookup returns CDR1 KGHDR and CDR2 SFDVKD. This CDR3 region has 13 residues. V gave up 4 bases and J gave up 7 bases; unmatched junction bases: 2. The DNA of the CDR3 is TGTGCCACCAGTGAGGGACAGGGGTCTGGCTACACCTTC. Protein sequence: CATSEGQGSGYTF.

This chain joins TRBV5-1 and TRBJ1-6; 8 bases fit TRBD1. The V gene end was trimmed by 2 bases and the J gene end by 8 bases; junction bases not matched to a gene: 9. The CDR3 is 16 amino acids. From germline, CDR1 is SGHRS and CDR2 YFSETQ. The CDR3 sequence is CASSLRGQGGDSPLHF. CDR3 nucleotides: TGCGCCAGCAGCTTACGAGGACAGGGTGGGGATTCACCCCTCCACTTT.

The CDR3, as DNA: TGTGCCAGCAGTGAAGGCAGGGGGCTGTTCTACGAGCAGTACGTC. Its protein product is CASSEGRGLFYEQYV. J is TRBJ2-7 and V is TRBV6-1; 8 nucleotides agree with TRBD1. The J segment lost 3 bases and the V segment lost 1 base, leaving 5 bases of the junction unmatched. The germline gives CDR1 MNHNS, CDR2 SASEGT. This CDR3 contains 15 residues.

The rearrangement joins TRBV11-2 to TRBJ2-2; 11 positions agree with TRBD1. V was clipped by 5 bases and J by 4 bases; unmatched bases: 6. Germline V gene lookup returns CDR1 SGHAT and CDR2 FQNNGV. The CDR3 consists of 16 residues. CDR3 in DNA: TGTGCCAGCAGCCCGAGGACAGGGGGCAGCACCGGGGAGCTGTTTTTT. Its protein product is CASSPRTGGSTGELFF.

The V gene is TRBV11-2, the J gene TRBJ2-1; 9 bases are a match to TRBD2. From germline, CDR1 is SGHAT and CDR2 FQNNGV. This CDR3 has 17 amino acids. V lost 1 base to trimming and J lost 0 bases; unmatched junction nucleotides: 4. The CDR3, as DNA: TGTGCCAGCAGCTTAGCAGCGGGAGGCCTCTCCTACAATGAGCAGTTCTTC. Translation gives CASSLAAGGLSYNEQFF.

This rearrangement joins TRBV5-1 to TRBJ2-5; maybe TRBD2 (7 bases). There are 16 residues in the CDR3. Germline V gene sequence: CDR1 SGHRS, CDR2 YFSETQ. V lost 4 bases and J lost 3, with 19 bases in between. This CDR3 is CASSPSGGRPEETQYF. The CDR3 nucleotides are TGCGCCAGCAGCCCGTCCGGGGGGCGCCCGGAAGAGACCCAGTACTTC.

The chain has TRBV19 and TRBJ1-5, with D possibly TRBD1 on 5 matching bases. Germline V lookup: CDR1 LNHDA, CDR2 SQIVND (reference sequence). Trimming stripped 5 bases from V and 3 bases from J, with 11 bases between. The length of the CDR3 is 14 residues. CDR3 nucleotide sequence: TGTGCCAGTAGTGTGGGACTTCACAATCAGCCCCAGCATTTT. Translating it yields CASSVGLHNQPQHF.

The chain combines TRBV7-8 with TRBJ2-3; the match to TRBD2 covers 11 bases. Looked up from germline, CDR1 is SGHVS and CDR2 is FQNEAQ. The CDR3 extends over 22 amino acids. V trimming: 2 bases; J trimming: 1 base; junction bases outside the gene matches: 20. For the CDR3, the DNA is TGTGCCAGCAGCTTACCTGCATCCACGGGCCTAGCGGGGGGTATGGGCACAGATACGCAGTATTTT. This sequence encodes CASSLPASTGLAGGMGTDTQYF. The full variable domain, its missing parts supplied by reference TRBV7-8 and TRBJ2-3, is GAGVSQSPRYKVAKRGQDVALRCDPISGHVSLFWYQQALGQGPEFLTYFQNEAQLDKSGLPSDRFFAERPEGSVSTLKIQRTQQEDSAVYLCASSLPASTGLAGGMGTDTQYFGPGTRLTVL.

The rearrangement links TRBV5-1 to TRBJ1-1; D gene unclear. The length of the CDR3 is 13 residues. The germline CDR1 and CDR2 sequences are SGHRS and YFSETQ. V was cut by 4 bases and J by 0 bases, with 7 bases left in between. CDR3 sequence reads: CASSINLNTEAFF. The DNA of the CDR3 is TGCGCCAGCAGCATAAATTTGAACACTGAAGCTTTCTTT.